A selection of T cell receptor beta chains follows, all from one sample in a study of blood T cell repertoires in COVID-19. Measured with immunoSEQ multiplex PCR; TCRdb has only the in-frame clones, and not every one. Among some 270,000 clones listed, about 91% were seen once. Sequencing input: peripheral blood. Receptor source: a woman aged 40-49 years who had recovered from COVID-19. Both conserved end residues are part of each CDR3. Fields, in order: CDR3 DNA, CDR3 protein, V gene, D gene, J gene, clone size. D genes are given only for firm matches. Size is omitted from some rows. Given values are once, few, many or a class for expanded clones.

TGTGCCAGCAGCTTACGGGACAGGGACGTGGCTTTCTTT | CASSLRDRDVAFF | TRBV7-2 | TRBD1 | TRBJ1-1 | .
TGTGCCAGCAGCTCGCAGATTTACACCGGGGAGCTGTTTTTT | CASSSQIYTGELFF | TRBV7-9 | . | TRBJ2-2 | .
TGCGCCACCCGAACCGGGACAGGGTCGATGAACACTGAAGCTTTCTTT | CATRTGTGSMNTEAFF | TRBV5-1 | TRBD1 | TRBJ1-1 | .
TGTGCCTGGAGTACATGGACTAGCGGCGGAGATACGCAGTATTTT | CAWSTWTSGGDTQYF | TRBV30 | TRBD2 | TRBJ2-3 | .
TGTGCCAGCAGCTTAGGGGGACAGGGGTTACAAGGCTACACCTTC | CASSLGGQGLQGYTF | TRBV7-2 | TRBD1 | TRBJ1-2 | .
TGTGCCAGCAGCCAGTTTCTTGCTTTGCTGCACGGGGGCTACACCTTC | CASSQFLALLHGGYTF | TRBV3-1/TRBV3-2 | . | TRBJ1-2 | .
TGTGCCACCAGCAGAGAACGTCCCAGCGGGGTAAACACCGGGGAGCTGTTTTTT | CATSRERPSGVNTGELFF | TRBV15 | TRBD2 | TRBJ2-2 | .
TGTGCCAGCAGTTTAAAGGGGAGGAGTGGCTACACCTTC | CASSLKGRSGYTF | TRBV12-3/TRBV12-4 | . | TRBJ1-2 | .
TGTGCCACCAGCAGAGCAGGAAGGGGCGGTGAGTCCGAGCAGTACTTC | CATSRAGRGGESEQYF | TRBV15 | . | TRBJ2-7 | .
TGTGCCAGCAGTTTCGACAGGGTTGGCTACACCTTC | CASSFDRVGYTF | TRBV27 | TRBD1 | TRBJ1-2 | .
TGTGCCAGCAGCTTGGCCGGGTTAGCGGGGTTCCAAGAGACCCAGTACTTC | CASSLAGLAGFQETQYF | TRBV5-6 | TRBD2 | TRBJ2-5 | .
TGTGCCAGCAGCCAGGCCCTGGAAAACATTCAGTACTTC | CASSQALENIQYF | TRBV3-1/TRBV3-2 | . | TRBJ2-4 | .
TGTGCCAGCAGTTTATTACTAGCGGGGATCGGGGAGCTGTTTTTT | CASSLLLAGIGELFF | TRBV28 | TRBD2 | TRBJ2-2 | .
TGTGCCAGCAGCGTTTCGATGGGGGGGAATGAGCAGTTCTTC | CASSVSMGGNEQFF | TRBV11-2 | TRBD2 | TRBJ2-1 | .
TGTGCCAGCAGTTACGCGGGACAGGGTCTAACCGGGGAGCTGTTTTTT | CASSYAGQGLTGELFF | TRBV6-5 | TRBD1 | TRBJ2-2 | .
TGTGCCACCAGCAAAAGAGGAGGGGACGGCTACACCTTC | CATSKRGGDGYTF | TRBV15 | . | TRBJ1-2 | .
TGTGCTAGTGGTTTGGTAATCGGGAGGGGAAAAGCTAATTCACCCCTCCACTTT | CASGLVIGRGKANSPLHF | TRBV12-5 | . | TRBJ1-6 | .
TGTGCCAGCAGAGGTTTGGCGGGACAGGTGACAAACTATGGCTACACCTTC | CASRGLAGQVTNYGYTF | TRBV7-9 | TRBD1 | TRBJ1-2 | .
TGCGCCAGCAGCAGGGGACAGCCAGACTATGGCTACACCTTC | CASSRGQPDYGYTF | TRBV5-1 | TRBD1 | TRBJ1-2 | .
TGTGCCTGGAGTGTAGGTTCAGGGGGCGAATCCTATAATTCACCCCTCCACTTT | CAWSVGSGGESYNSPLHF | TRBV30 | TRBD1 | TRBJ1-6 | .
TGTGCCAGCTCACCTGGTTCGCCAGGGGGGCGCCCTTCCTATGGCTACACCTTC | CASSPGSPGGRPSYGYTF | TRBV18 | TRBD1 | TRBJ1-2 | .
TGTGCCAGCAGTGATCTAAAAAACATTCAGTACTTC | CASSDLKNIQYF | TRBV28 | . | TRBJ2-4 | .
TGTGCCAGCAGCGGACTAGCGGAAGAGACCCAGTACTTC | CASSGLAEETQYF | TRBV11-3 | TRBD2 | TRBJ2-5 | .
TGTGCCAGCAGTTACGCGGGGATGGGGGCCAACGTCCTGACTTTC | CASSYAGMGANVLTF | TRBV6-5 | . | TRBJ2-6 | few
TGTGCCAGCAGTTTTCGGGACTATGGCTACACCTTC | CASSFRDYGYTF | TRBV28 | . | TRBJ1-2 | once
TGTGCCAGCAGCTTAGGAGTGGAGCAGTACTTC | CASSLGVEQYF | TRBV7-9 | . | TRBJ2-7 | once
TGCGCCAGCAGCTTGCAGGGTTCCCGGGACACTGAAGCTTTCTTT | CASSLQGSRDTEAFF | TRBV5-1 | . | TRBJ1-1 | .
TGTGCCAGCAGCCCGGGGGGGTTCTCACCCCTCCACTTT | CASSPGGFSPLHF | TRBV7-3 | . | TRBJ1-6 | few
TGTGCCAGTAGTACTACAGGGGGCTGGGAGCCCCAGCATTTT | CASSTTGGWEPQHF | TRBV19 | TRBD1 | TRBJ1-5 | .
TGTGCCAGCAGTCAACAGGGGGATGGCACTGAAGCTTTCTTT | CASSQQGDGTEAFF | TRBV6-5 | TRBD1 | TRBJ1-1 | few
TGTGCCAGCAGAGCTGGGACAGTCTATGGCTACACCTTC | CASRAGTVYGYTF | TRBV28 | TRBD1 | TRBJ1-2 | .
TGCGCCAGCAGCTTGGCGACAGGTGACCAAGAGACCCAGTACTTC | CASSLATGDQETQYF | TRBV5-1 | . | TRBJ2-5 | .
TGTGCCAGCAGTTACCTGGCGGCCGCCGGGGAGCTGTTTTTT | CASSYLAAAGELFF | TRBV6-2/TRBV6-3 | . | TRBJ2-2 | .
TGTGCCAGCAGCTTCCGGACACGCGTCTTTGCCCGGCGTCAGCCCCAGCATTTT | CASSFRTRVFARRQPQHF | TRBV7-6 | . | TRBJ1-5 | .
TGTGCCAGCAGCCAAATGACAGGGTCCTACAATGAGCAGTTCTTC | CASSQMTGSYNEQFF | TRBV14 | TRBD1 | TRBJ2-1 | .
TGTGCCAGTAGTTCCTCGACGACTATGGATACGCAGTATTTT | CASSSSTTMDTQYF | TRBV19 | . | TRBJ2-3 | .
TGTGCCAGCAGGGACAGGGGGGAGACCCAGTACTTC | CASRDRGETQYF | TRBV6-5 | TRBD1 | TRBJ2-5 | .
TGTGCCAGTAGTATAGGCCTAGCGGGGATCTTC | CASSIGLAGIF | TRBV19 | TRBD2 | TRBJ2-7 | .
TGTGCCAGCAGCCCCCATGCTTTCGGCAATGAGCAGTTCTTC | CASSPHAFGNEQFF | TRBV3-1/TRBV3-2 | . | TRBJ2-1 | .
TGCGCCAGCAGCTTGGGGCAGGGGGGCTCGTATGGCTACACCTTC | CASSLGQGGSYGYTF | TRBV5-1 | TRBD1 | TRBJ1-2 | once
TGTGCCAGCAGAAGAACAGGGGGCGTCGCCGGGGAGCTGTTTTTT | CASRRTGGVAGELFF | TRBV6-5 | TRBD1 | TRBJ2-2 | .
TGTGCCAGCAGCTTAACAGGGACGACTCTCTATGGCTACACCTTC | CASSLTGTTLYGYTF | TRBV5-6 | . | TRBJ1-2 | .
TGTGCCAGCAGCTTACTGACTAATGAAGAGACCCAGTACTTC | CASSLLTNEETQYF | TRBV7-9 | . | TRBJ2-5 | .
TGTGCCAGCAACCCCCGCGGGAACTACTACGAGCAGTACTTC | CASNPRGNYYEQYF | TRBV5-6 | . | TRBJ2-7 | once
TGTGCCAGCAGTTTAAGGGGGACAGGTCCCTACGAGCAGTACTTC | CASSLRGTGPYEQYF | TRBV27 | TRBD1 | TRBJ2-7 | .
TGCAGCGGAGATAGCGGGGCCAGCTCCTACAATGAGCAGTTCTTC | CSGDSGASSYNEQFF | TRBV29-1 | TRBD2 | TRBJ2-1 | .
TGTGCCAGCAGTTACTCCGAGGGAGTGTCAGATACGCAGTATTTT | CASSYSEGVSDTQYF | TRBV6-5 | . | TRBJ2-3 | .
TGTGCCAGCAGCTTTCGGGTCTCTGGGGCCAACGTCCTGACTTTC | CASSFRVSGANVLTF | TRBV5-8 | . | TRBJ2-6 | .
TGTGCCAGCTCATCCGACAGGGGCTTGAGTTATGGCTACACCTTC | CASSSDRGLSYGYTF | TRBV18 | TRBD1 | TRBJ1-2 | .
TGTGCCAGCAGCTCCACGGGACAGGGTTGGCAGCCCCAGCATTTT | CASSSTGQGWQPQHF | TRBV7-2 | TRBD1 | TRBJ1-5 | .
TGCGCCAGCAGCCTCCGGGACAGGGGGAATGAAAAACTGTTTTTT | CASSLRDRGNEKLFF | TRBV4-1 | TRBD1 | TRBJ1-4 | once
TGTGCCAGCAGCCAATCGCGGGGGGAATCTGAAGCTTTCTTT | CASSQSRGESEAFF | TRBV3-1/TRBV3-2 | . | TRBJ1-1 | .
TGTGCCAGCAGGTTGGCCCCCCGAGAGACCCAGTACTTC | CASRLAPRETQYF | TRBV5-5 | . | TRBJ2-5 | .
TGTGCCAGCAGTGAAGGGAAAGGAGAGTACACTGAAGCTTTCTTT | CASSEGKGEYTEAFF | TRBV2 | . | TRBJ1-1 | .
TGCGCCAGCAGCTTCGACACGAACACCGGGGAGCTGTTTTTT | CASSFDTNTGELFF | TRBV5-1 | . | TRBJ2-2 | once
TGTGCCAGCAGTGGGACAGCGAACTATGGCTACACCTTC | CASSGTANYGYTF | TRBV28 | TRBD1 | TRBJ1-2 | once
TGTGCCAGCTCACCATTAGCGACTAGCGGGATTGGGGAGACCCAGTACTTC | CASSPLATSGIGETQYF | TRBV18 | TRBD2 | TRBJ2-5 | .
TGTGCCAGCAGCTTGGGCCTATCCAGGATAAGCAATCAGCCCCAGCATTTT | CASSLGLSRISNQPQHF | TRBV5-5 | . | TRBJ1-5 | .
TGTGCCAGTAGGGACACTTCAATGAGGCATGGCTACACCTTC | CASRDTSMRHGYTF | TRBV19 | . | TRBJ1-2 | .
TGTGCCAGCAGCTTCGGGACAGCCTACAATGAGCAGTTCTTC | CASSFGTAYNEQFF | TRBV11-3 | TRBD1 | TRBJ2-1 | .